This TCR beta chain was recovered during a study of cytomegalovirus exposure and HLA in healthy donors. In regard to this clone: Its antigen is unidentified.

Use of 60 Vbeta and 13 Jbeta primers characterized the PCR. The assay was immunoSEQ multiplex PCR, and TCRdb's table has in-frame clones only and misses some. Seen in this sample are about 160,000 clones; the ten most common clones hold about 2%. Findings and caveats of the study: Sequencing likely generated an artifact that appeared as a cluster of highly shared sequence variants.

Germline CDR1 and CDR2: SGHRS and YFSETQ. The CDR3 runs to 12 residues. The junction had 2 bases not matched to a gene; V was cut back by 4 bases and J by 5 bases. Source material: PBMCs. The gene calls are TRBV5-1 and TRBJ2-7; TRBD1 matches 8 bases. The sequence was collected from a young man in good health and CMV-seronegative. Written as DNA, the CDR3 is TGCGCCAGCAGCAAGGACAGGGACGAGCAGTACTTC. Translation gives CASSKDRDEQYF.